This T cell receptor (beta chain) was profiled in a study of post-analysis software for immune sequencing data. Study summary: Relapsing-remitting, secondary progressive and progressive-relapsing forms of multiple sclerosis all featured among disease courses.

Findings of the study overall: Comparison of patients with controls showed five TRBV segments more frequent in patients, TRBV5-6, TRBV5-1 and TRBV20-1 among them. Compared with controls, patients showed significantly lower normalized Chao1 diversity. Same-batch preparations were strongly co-clustered by F measure.

This CDR3 has 17 amino acids. Trimming removed 0 bases at V and 7 bases at J, with 19 bases between. Germline V lookup: CDR1 MGHRA, CDR2 YSYEKL. This clonotype was found a few times. Its antigen is still unknown. Incorporated into the TCR beta cDNA libraries were unique molecular identifiers, which served to reduce PCR and sequencing biases. It was from roughly 0.93 to 9.6 million T cells that 530,000 or so cDNA molecules came. MiXCR was run by TCRdb on the PCR reads, yielding one entry per CDR3 protein. The sample holds 750,000 to 950,000 distinct CDR3 sequences, about 45% seen once. The chain has TRBV4-1 and TRBJ2-1; D is undetermined. Sequencing was performed on blood. This TCR was sampled from a girl under 18 with multiple sclerosis. Here the CDR3 DNA reads TGCGCCAGCAGCCAAGATAGGGTGGACCCCTTCGAAAATGAGCAGTTCTTC. Protein: CASSQDRVDPFENEQFF.